Presented here are 2 T cell receptor beta chains from one specimen sequenced in a study of shared clonotypes between healthy human individuals. The assay was immunoSEQ multiplex PCR, and TCRdb's table has in-frame clones only and misses some. The sample comprises about 600,000 clones, 97% of which are singletons, and 0.045% to 0.06% rests with the top ten. The sample taken for sequencing was naive CD4+ T cells sorted from blood. Subset reported: CD45RA+ positively selected. The receptor set was obtained from a woman younger than 45 in good health.

The chain links TRBV28 to TRBJ1-2, with D perhaps matching TRBD1 (5 bases). CDR3 length: 11 amino acids. Deletions cut 10 bases from V and 5 bases from J, with 11 bases between. The V gene's germline CDR1 is MDHEN and CDR2 SYDVKM. The CDR3: CAMGTEYGYTF. Here the CDR3 DNA reads TGTGCCATGGGGACTGAATATGGCTACACCTTC.

The chain has TRBV28 and TRBJ1-1; no reliable D call. CDR1 is MDHEN, CDR2 SYDVKM, per germline. The CDR3 runs to 10 residues. V dropped 10 bases and J dropped 8 bases, with 11 bases sitting between them. CDR3 in DNA: TGTGCCACCAGAACGGGGGAAGCTTTCTTT. Residues: CATRTGEAFF.